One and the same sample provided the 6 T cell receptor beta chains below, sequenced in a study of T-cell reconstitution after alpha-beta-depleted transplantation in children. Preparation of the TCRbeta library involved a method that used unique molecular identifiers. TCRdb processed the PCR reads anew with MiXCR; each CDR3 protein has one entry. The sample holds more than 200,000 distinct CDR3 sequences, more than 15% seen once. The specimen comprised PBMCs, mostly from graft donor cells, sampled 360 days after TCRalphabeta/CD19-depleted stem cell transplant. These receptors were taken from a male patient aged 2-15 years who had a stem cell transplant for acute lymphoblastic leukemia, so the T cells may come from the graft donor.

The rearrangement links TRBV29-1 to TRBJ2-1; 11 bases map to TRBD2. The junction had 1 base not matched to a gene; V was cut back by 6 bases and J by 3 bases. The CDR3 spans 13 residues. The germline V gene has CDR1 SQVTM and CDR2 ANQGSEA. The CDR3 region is CSVGLAGYNEQFF. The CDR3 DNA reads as TGCAGCGTCGGACTAGCGGGCTACAATGAGCAGTTCTTC.

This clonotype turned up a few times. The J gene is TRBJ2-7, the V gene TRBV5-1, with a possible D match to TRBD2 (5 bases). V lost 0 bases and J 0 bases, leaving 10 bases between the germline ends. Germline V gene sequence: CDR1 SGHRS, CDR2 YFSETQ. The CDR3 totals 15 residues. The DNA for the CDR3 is TGCGCCAGCAGCTTGGTTACTGGGAGCTCCTACGAGCAGTACTTC. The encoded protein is CASSLVTGSSYEQYF.

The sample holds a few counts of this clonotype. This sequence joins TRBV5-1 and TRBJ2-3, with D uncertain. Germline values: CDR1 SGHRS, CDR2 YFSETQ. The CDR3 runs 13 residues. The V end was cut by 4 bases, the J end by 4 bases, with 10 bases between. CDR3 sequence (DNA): TGCGCCAGCAGCGTCGACCCACCAGATACGCAGTATTTT. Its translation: CASSVDPPDTQYF. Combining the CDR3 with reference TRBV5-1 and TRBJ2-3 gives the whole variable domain KAGVTQTPRYLIKTRGQQVTLSCSPISGHRSVSWYQQTPGQGLQFLFEYFSETQRNKGNFPGRFSGRQFSNSRSEMNVSTLELGDSALYLCASSVDPPDTQYFGPGTRLTVL.

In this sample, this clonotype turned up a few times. The CDR3 sequence: CASSQGTGRAYEQYF. CDR3 bases: TGTGCCAGCAGCCAAGGGACAGGGAGGGCCTACGAGCAGTACTTC. V and J are TRBV13 and TRBJ2-7, with 9 bases that match TRBD1. Unmatched junction bases numbered 7, after V lost 5 bases and J lost 2 bases. The CDR3 spans 15 residues. CDR1 PRHDT and CDR2 FYEKMQ come from the germline V gene (reference sequence).

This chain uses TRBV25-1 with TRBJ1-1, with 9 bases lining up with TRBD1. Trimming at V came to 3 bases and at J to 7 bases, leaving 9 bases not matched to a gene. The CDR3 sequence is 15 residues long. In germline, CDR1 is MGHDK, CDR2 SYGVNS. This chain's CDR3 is CASSETGRQGGEAFF. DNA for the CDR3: TGTGCCAGCAGTGAGACCGGTCGACAGGGGGGTGAAGCTTTCTTT.

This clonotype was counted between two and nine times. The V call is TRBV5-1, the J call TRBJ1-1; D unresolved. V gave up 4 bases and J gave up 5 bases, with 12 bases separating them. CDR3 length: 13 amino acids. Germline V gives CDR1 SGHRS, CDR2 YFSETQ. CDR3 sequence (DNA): TGCGCCAGCAGCACCCGGTGGCGGACTGAAGCTTTCTTT. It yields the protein CASSTRWRTEAFF.